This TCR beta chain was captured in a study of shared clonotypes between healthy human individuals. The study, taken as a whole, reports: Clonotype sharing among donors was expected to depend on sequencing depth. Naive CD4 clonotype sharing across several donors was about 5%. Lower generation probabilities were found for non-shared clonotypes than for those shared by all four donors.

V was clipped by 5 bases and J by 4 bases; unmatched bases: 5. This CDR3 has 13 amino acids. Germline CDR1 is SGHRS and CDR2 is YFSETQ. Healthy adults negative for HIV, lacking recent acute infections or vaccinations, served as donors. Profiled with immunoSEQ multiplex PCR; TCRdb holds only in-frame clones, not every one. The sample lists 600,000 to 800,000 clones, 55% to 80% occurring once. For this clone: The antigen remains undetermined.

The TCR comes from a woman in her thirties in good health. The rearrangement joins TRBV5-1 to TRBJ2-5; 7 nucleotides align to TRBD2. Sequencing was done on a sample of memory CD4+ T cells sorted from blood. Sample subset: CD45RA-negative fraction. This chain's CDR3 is CASSRASGETQYF. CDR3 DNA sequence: TGCGCCAGCAGTCGGGCTAGCGGAGAGACCCAGTACTTC.